This T cell receptor (beta chain) was recovered during a study of T cells after yellow fever vaccination. They built TCR cDNA with 5'RACE template switching, a step that put in a universal primer site and UMIs. From the 5' RACE reads, TCRdb called clonotypes with MiXCR, one entry per CDR3 protein. The sample includes about 360,000 distinct CDR3 sequences, 6.2% of them seen just once. The table lists this clonotype with many counts. J was trimmed by 3 bases and V by 5 bases; bases with no gene match: 3. This CDR3 has 13 residues. In germline, CDR1 is SGHTA, CDR2 FQGNSA. Sequences were derived from PBMCs, sampled 5 days after the yellow fever booster vaccination. The clonotype was recovered from a man aged 25-40 years who received the YFV17D yellow fever vaccine. V and J are TRBV7-2 and TRBJ1-1; 7 nucleotides match TRBD1. CDR3 sequence (DNA): TGTGCCAGCAGCGCGGGACAGTACACTGAAGCTTTCTTT. It translates to CASSAGQYTEAFF.